This T cell receptor beta chain is from a study of shared clonotypes between healthy human individuals. Naive-designated CD8 cells lacked CD45RO, were positively enriched for CCR7, and omitted terminally differentiated effector memory CD45RA+ cells. Study-level findings and limits: In general, naive subsets displayed greater estimated richness than memory subsets did. Between a few donors, naive CD4 clonotypes were shared at a level of about 5%. The researchers took only blood, and tissue repertoires probably look different.

The CDR3 loop spans 20 amino acids. The V segment lost 0 bases and the J segment 2 bases; nucleotides outside the gene matches: 11. Execution of the assay was at deep level. Here immunoSEQ multiplex PCR was the method, and the copy in TCRdb shows in-frame clones only, minus some. The data contain fewer than 1 million clones, about 96% of them singletons. As concerns this clone: The antigen is unknown.

This chain joins TRBV23-1 and TRBJ1-5; 12 bases map to TRBD1. TRBV23-1 is annotated as an ORF whose role is uncertain. This TCR came from a man aged 25 to 40 in good health. Sequenced: naive CD8+ T cells sorted from blood. The CDR3 DNA follows: TGCGCCAGCAGTCAATCTGTTTCGGGACAGGGGGCTGTTGGCAATCAGCCCCAGCATTTT. The encoded protein is CASSQSVSGQGAVGNQPQHF.